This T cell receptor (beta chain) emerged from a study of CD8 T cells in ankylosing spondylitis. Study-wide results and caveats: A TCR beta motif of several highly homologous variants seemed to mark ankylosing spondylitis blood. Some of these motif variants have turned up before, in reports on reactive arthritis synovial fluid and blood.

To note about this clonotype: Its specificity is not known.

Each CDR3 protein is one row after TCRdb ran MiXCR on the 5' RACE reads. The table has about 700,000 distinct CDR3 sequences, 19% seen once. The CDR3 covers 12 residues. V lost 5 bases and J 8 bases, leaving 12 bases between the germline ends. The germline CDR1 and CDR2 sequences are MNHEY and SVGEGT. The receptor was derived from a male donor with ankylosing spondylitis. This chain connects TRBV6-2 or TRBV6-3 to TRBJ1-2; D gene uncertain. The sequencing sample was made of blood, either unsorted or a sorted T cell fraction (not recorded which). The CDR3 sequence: CASSRYLYGYTF. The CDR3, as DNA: TGTGCCAGCAGTCGCTATCTCTACGGCTACACCTTC.